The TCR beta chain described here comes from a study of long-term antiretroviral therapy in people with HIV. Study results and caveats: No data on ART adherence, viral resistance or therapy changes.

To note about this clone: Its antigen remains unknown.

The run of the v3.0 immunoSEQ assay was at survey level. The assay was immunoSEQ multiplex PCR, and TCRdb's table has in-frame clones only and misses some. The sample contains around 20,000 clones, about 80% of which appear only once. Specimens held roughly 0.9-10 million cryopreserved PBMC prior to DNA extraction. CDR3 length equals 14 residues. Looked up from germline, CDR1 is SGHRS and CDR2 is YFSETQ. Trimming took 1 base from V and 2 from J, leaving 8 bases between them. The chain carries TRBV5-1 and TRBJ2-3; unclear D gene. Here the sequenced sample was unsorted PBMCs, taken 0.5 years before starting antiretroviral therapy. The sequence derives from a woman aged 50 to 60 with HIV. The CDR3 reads CASSLNDLTDTQYF. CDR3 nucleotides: TGCGCCAGCAGCTTGAATGACCTCACAGATACGCAGTATTTT.